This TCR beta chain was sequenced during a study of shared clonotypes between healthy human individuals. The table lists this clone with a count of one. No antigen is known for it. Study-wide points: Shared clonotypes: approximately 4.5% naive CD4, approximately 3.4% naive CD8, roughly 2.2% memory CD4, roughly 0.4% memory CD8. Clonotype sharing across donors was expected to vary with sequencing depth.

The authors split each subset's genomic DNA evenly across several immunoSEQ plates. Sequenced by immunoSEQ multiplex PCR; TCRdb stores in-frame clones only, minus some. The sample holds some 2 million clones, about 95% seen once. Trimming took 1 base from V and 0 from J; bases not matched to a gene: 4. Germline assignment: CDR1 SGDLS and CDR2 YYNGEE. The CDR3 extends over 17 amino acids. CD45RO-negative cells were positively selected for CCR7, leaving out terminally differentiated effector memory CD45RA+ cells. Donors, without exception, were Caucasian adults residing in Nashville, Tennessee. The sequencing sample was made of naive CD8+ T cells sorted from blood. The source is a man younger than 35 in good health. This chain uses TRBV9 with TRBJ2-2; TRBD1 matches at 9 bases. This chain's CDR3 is CASSVKDRGANTGELFF. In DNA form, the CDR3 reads TGTGCCAGCAGCGTAAAGGACAGGGGAGCGAACACCGGGGAGCTGTTTTTT.